Below, 30 T cell receptor beta chains from the same sample are listed, as sequenced in a study of cytomegalovirus exposure and HLA in healthy donors. Generated by immunoSEQ multiplex PCR, the TCRdb table keeps only in-frame clones and is missing some. Counted here are some 130,000 clones, 89% occurring once; the ten biggest clones make up more than 0.95%. The sample consisted of PBMCs. The receptor source for this set is a young woman in good health and CMV-seronegative.

V is TRBV4-2 and J is TRBJ2-7; 10 nucleotides align to TRBD2. Looked up from germline, CDR1 is LGHNA and CDR2 is YNFKEQ. V lost 1 base to trimming and J lost 0 bases; unmatched junction nucleotides: 9. This CDR3 comprises 18 residues. The CDR3 loop reads CASSQVPSGGLNSYEQYF. The CDR3, as DNA: TGTGCCAGCAGCCAAGTACCTAGCGGGGGCCTGAACTCCTACGAGCAGTACTTC.

The V gene is TRBV27, the J gene TRBJ2-7, with TRBD1 identical over 8 bases. J lost 6 bases, V lost 3 bases, and 4 bases had no gene match. The germline V gene encodes CDR1 MNHEY and CDR2 SMNVEV (reference sequence). The CDR3 has 13 amino acids. The CDR3 bases are TGTGCCAGCAGTTTGGGACAGGCCCTCGAGCAGTACTTC. Residues: CASSLGQALEQYF.

The chain employs TRBV27 and TRBJ1-6, with D perhaps matching TRBD1 (5 bases). The CDR3 runs to 15 residues. V was shortened by 5 bases and J by 9 bases, with 17 bases between the two germline ends. From germline, CDR1 is MNHEY and CDR2 SMNVEV (reference sequence). CDR3 sequence (DNA): TGTGCCAGCAGTCCCGGTTGGGGACTTAGTTCACCCCTCCACTTT. Its translation is CASSPGWGLSSPLHF.

The genes are TRBV11-3 and TRBJ1-1; 7 positions match TRBD1. This CDR3 has 12 residues. CDR1 SGHNT and CDR2 YENEEA come from the germline V gene. The junction had 3 bases not matched to a gene; V was cut back by 8 bases and J by 3 bases. CDR3 in amino acids: CASAGQDTEAFF. DNA of the CDR3: TGTGCCAGCGCCGGACAGGACACTGAAGCTTTCTTT.

The chain joins TRBV5-6 to TRBJ2-3; TRBD2 matches 8 bases. CDR3 length equals 15 residues. V trimming: 0 bases; J trimming: 6 bases; junction bases outside the gene matches: 6. Germline loops: CDR1 SGHDT, CDR2 YYEEEE. CDR3 DNA sequence: TGTGCCAGCAGCTTGGTTCGGGGGGGCCGTGATACGCAGTATTTT. Its translation: CASSLVRGGRDTQYF.

This clone has just a few counts. The V gene is TRBV7-3, the J gene TRBJ1-1, with unresolved D. Germline lookup yields CDR1 SGHTA and CDR2 FQGTGA. The germline V and J ends were trimmed by 5 bases and 1 base, with 8 bases remaining between them. The CDR3 runs 13 residues. The CDR3, as DNA: TGTGCCAGCAGCCCCCGGAGGAACACTGAAGCTTTCTTT. Translating it yields CASSPRRNTEAFF.

This clone was found once. The rearrangement joins TRBV5-1 to TRBJ1-1; no firm D call. This CDR3 region has 13 residues. The germline CDR1 and CDR2 sequences are SGHRS and YFSETQ. V lost 4 bases and J lost 1, with 8 bases in between. DNA of the CDR3: TGCGCCAGCAGCCCCGAGGGGAACACTGAAGCTTTCTTT. It encodes CASSPEGNTEAFF.

V is TRBV15 and J is TRBJ2-7; the D is unclear. The germline gives CDR1 LNHNV, CDR2 YYDKDF (reference sequence). V lost 1 base to trimming and J lost 2 bases, with 6 bases between them. This CDR3 has 13 residues. The CDR3 region has the DNA TGTGCCACCAGCAGAGTCCTCGCCTACGAGCAGTACTTC. It yields the protein CATSRVLAYEQYF.

This clone was seen a few times. This chain connects TRBV6-5 to TRBJ1-2; 7 bases agree with TRBD1. After removal of 0 bases from V and 6 bases from J, the junction contained 7 bases not matched to a gene. The CDR3 is 15 amino acids. Germline CDR1 is MNHEY and CDR2 is SVGAGI. DNA of the CDR3: TGTGCCAGCAGTTACTCGACGGCAGGGGGGAATGGCTACACCTTC. Translating gives CASSYSTAGGNGYTF.

This chain connects TRBV18 to TRBJ1-5; unclear D gene. There are 15 residues in the CDR3. CDR1 and CDR2 from the germline V gene are KGHSH and LQKENI. V was pared by 1 base and J by 4 bases, with 11 bases between. CDR3 sequence reads: CASSPRAIGNQPQHF. CDR3 bases: TGTGCCAGCTCACCACGGGCTATTGGGAATCAGCCCCAGCATTTT.

This chain joins TRBV5-6 and TRBJ1-2, with TRBD1 identical over 7 bases. V lost 4 bases to trimming and J lost 4 bases; unmatched junction nucleotides: 13. Germline-derived CDR1 and CDR2 are SGHDT and YYEEEE. There are 16 residues in the CDR3. The CDR3 sequence: CASSPGQTWNLYGYTF. The CDR3 coding sequence is TGTGCCAGCAGCCCGGGACAGACCTGGAACCTCTATGGCTACACCTTC.

The chain employs TRBV20-1 and TRBJ1-4; D remains unclear. The CDR3 length is 11 residues. Trimming cost V 3 bases and J 7 bases, with 6 bases left between them. CDR1 is DFQATT, CDR2 SNEGSKA, per germline (reference sequence). CDR3: CSAREVEKLFF. In DNA, the CDR3 is TGCAGTGCTAGGGAGGTTGAAAAACTGTTTTTT.

The V and J genes are TRBV4-1 and TRBJ1-1, with D unresolved. Per germline, CDR1 MGHRA and CDR2 YSYEKL. The CDR3 runs to 13 residues. V shed 7 bases and J shed 1 base, with 10 bases lying between them. The CDR3 bases are TGCGCCAGCAAATTAGATACGAACACTGAAGCTTTCTTT. Encoded protein: CASKLDTNTEAFF.

The chain carries TRBV5-4 and TRBJ1-2; D not certain. Deletions cut 0 bases from V and 5 bases from J, with 14 bases between. CDR3 size: 15 residues. CDR1 and CDR2 from the germline V gene are SGHNT and YYREEE (reference sequence). CDR3 nucleotides: TGTGCCAGCAGCTTGGAGTATGAGGGTCGATATGGCTACACCTTC. Translating it yields CASSLEYEGRYGYTF.

This rearrangement joins TRBV19 to TRBJ2-2, with unresolved D. CDR1 is LNHDA, CDR2 SQIVND, per germline (reference sequence). V was trimmed by 6 bases and J by 9 bases, leaving 14 bases between them. CDR3 length: 13 amino acids. Here the CDR3 DNA reads TGTGCCAGTAGCCCCCTCACTGCGAGGGAGCTGTTTTTT. This translates into CASSPLTARELFF.

The rearrangement links TRBV5-1 to TRBJ2-2, with a weak D call TRBD2 (6 bases). V lost 7 bases, J lost 4 bases, and 23 bases lay in between. Germline V gene sequence: CDR1 SGHRS, CDR2 YFSETQ. This CDR3 region has 17 residues. The CDR3: CASDHNPAGGSTGELFF. In DNA form, the CDR3 reads TGCGCCAGCGACCATAACCCCGCCGGAGGGTCCACCGGGGAGCTGTTTTTT.

This clone was seen only once. This chain connects TRBV29-1 to TRBJ1-1; TRBD1 matches 10 bases. CDR3 size: 13 residues. Per germline, CDR1 SQVTM and CDR2 ANQGSEA. V shed 7 bases, J shed 6 bases, and the junction held 8 bases outside the gene matches. Here the CDR3 DNA reads TGCAGCGCCCCCGGGACAGGGGTGTCTGAAGCTTTCTTT. Its protein product is CSAPGTGVSEAFF. The full variable domain, rest sourced from reference TRBV29-1 and TRBJ1-1, is SAVISQKPSRDICQRGTSLTIQCQVDSQVTMMFWYRQQPGQSLTLIATANQGSEATYESGFVIDKFPISRPNLTFSTLTVSNMSPEDSSIYLCSAPGTGVSEAFFGQGTRLTVV.

V is TRBV4-1 and J is TRBJ1-1, with 11 bases matching TRBD1. V shed 0 bases and J 7 bases; nucleotides not matched to a gene: 4. CDR1 and CDR2 (germline): MGHRA, YSYEKL. The CDR3 sequence is 15 residues long. CDR3 sequence: CASSQEGQGGNEAFF. The CDR3 DNA reads TGCGCCAGCAGCCAAGAGGGACAGGGGGGGAATGAAGCTTTCTTT.

The rearrangement links TRBV10-1 to TRBJ2-1; D ambiguous. Deletions cut 6 bases from V and 0 bases from J, with 9 bases between. This CDR3 region has 14 residues. The V gene's germline CDR1 is WNHNN and CDR2 SYGVQD (reference sequence). CDR3 nucleotide sequence: TGCGCCAGCAGCGAAGGAGACTCCTACAATGAGCAGTTCTTC. Translating it yields CASSEGDSYNEQFF.

The J gene is TRBJ1-1, the V gene TRBV29-1; D unclear. V dropped 1 base and J dropped 1 base, with 4 bases sitting between them. CDR3 length equals 12 residues. CDR1 and CDR2 from the germline V gene are SQVTM and ANQGSEA. This CDR3 reads CSVEARNTEAFF. In nucleotides, the CDR3 is TGCAGCGTTGAAGCCAGGAACACTGAAGCTTTCTTT.

The chain is built from TRBV5-5 and TRBJ1-5, with 8 bases that match TRBD1. The CDR3 length is 15 residues. Germline CDR1 and CDR2: SGHKS and YYEKEE (reference sequence). After removal of 4 bases from V and 4 bases from J, the junction contained 7 bases not matched to a gene. The CDR3 DNA reads TGTGCCAGCAGCCCCGGACAGGGATGGAATCAGCCCCAGCATTTT. It codes for CASSPGQGWNQPQHF.

V gene TRBV5-1 combines with J gene TRBJ2-4, with TRBD2 as a possible D gene (5 bases). Trimming removed 0 bases from V and 6 bases from J, with 13 bases in between. This CDR3 has 15 amino acids. The germline V gene encodes CDR1 SGHRS and CDR2 YFSETQ. CDR3 sequence: CASSLDPGISNIQYF. The CDR3 DNA sequence: TGCGCCAGCAGCTTGGACCCCGGGATCTCAAACATTCAGTACTTC.

About this clone itself: The same CDR3 is also encoded by other DNA sequences in this sample. The gene calls are TRBV2 and TRBJ1-4; no reliable D call. The CDR3 loop spans 14 amino acids. V lost 4 bases and J lost 3, with 9 bases in between. The germline gives CDR1 SNHLY, CDR2 FYNNEI. The CDR3 coding sequence is TGTGCCAGCAGTGGAGCGGCAGCTAATGAAAAACTGTTTTTT. Translation: CASSGAAANEKLFF.

The DNA of the CDR3 is TGTGCCAGCAGGACTCCGGGGAGGGCAGGAAACACCATATATTTT. Translation gives CASRTPGRAGNTIYF. The chain combines TRBV6-6 with TRBJ1-3; D gene unclear. CDR3 size: 15 residues. Germline CDR1 is MNHNY and CDR2 is SVGAGI (reference sequence). The V and J ends lost 6 bases and 4 bases respectively, with 16 bases between them.

As for this clone: Other DNA sequences in this sample translate to the same CDR3. V is TRBV7-9 and J is TRBJ1-2; D is possibly TRBD1 (6 bases). Germline CDR1 SEHNR, CDR2 FQNEAQ (reference sequence). This CDR3 is 13 amino acids long. V lost 5 bases and J 2 bases, leaving 9 bases between the germline ends. The CDR3: CASSPTGNYGYTF. In DNA, the CDR3 is TGTGCCAGCAGCCCTACAGGGAACTATGGCTACACCTTC.

This clone is a singleton in its sample. This sequence joins TRBV5-4 and TRBJ2-3, with D possibly matching TRBD2 (6 bases). Trimming shortened V by 7 bases and J by 6 bases, and 24 bases separated the two germline ends. The germline gives CDR1 SGHNT, CDR2 YYREEE (reference sequence). This CDR3 comprises 16 residues. The CDR3 bases are TGTGCCAGCCACGACGGCGGGGTGGCTAGCTGGGATACGCAGTATTTT. This encodes CASHDGGVASWDTQYF. Drawing the rest from reference TRBV5-4 and TRBJ2-3, the complete variable domain is ETGVTQSPTHLIKTRGQQVTLRCSSQSGHNTVSWYQQALGQGPQFIFQYYREEENGRGNFPPRFSGLQFPNYSSELNVNALELDDSALYLCASHDGGVASWDTQYFGPGTRLTVL.

Comment on this clone: Other DNA sequences in the sample encode the same CDR3. The chain has TRBV27 and TRBJ1-5; no clear D. Germline CDR1 reads MNHEY; CDR2 reads SMNVEV (reference sequence). Trimming took off 5 bases at V and 2 bases at J, with 7 bases between the two ends. This CDR3 has 13 residues. CDR3 protein: CASSPRGNQPQHF. DNA for the CDR3: TGTGCCAGCAGTCCCCGAGGCAATCAGCCCCAGCATTTT.

The J gene is TRBJ1-2, the V gene TRBV9, with D tentatively TRBD1 (5 bases). The germline V and J ends were trimmed by 3 bases and 6 bases, with 21 bases remaining between them. This CDR3 is built from 16 residues. The germline CDR1 and CDR2 sequences are SGDLS and YYNGEE. CDR3 nucleotide sequence: TGTGCCAGCAGCGCAAGATTCCGGGGGGGAGTTGATGGCTACACCTTC. Residues: CASSARFRGGVDGYTF.

This chain links TRBV5-1 with TRBJ2-7, with 14 positions matching TRBD2. The CDR3 loop spans 17 amino acids. The V and J ends lost 3 bases and 6 bases, in that order; junction bases with no gene match: 11. Germline V gene sequence: CDR1 SGHRS, CDR2 YFSETQ. The CDR3 DNA reads TGCGCCAGCAGCTCCCGACTAGCGGGGGGGCTCGGGGGCGAGCAGTACTTC. It translates to CASSSRLAGGLGGEQYF.

This clone showed up just once. The gene calls are TRBV6-6 and TRBJ2-7; 7 nucleotides match TRBD2. With V trimmed by 6 bases and J by 3 bases, 11 bases remained unmatched. This CDR3 has 15 residues. The germline V gene encodes CDR1 MNHNY and CDR2 SVGAGI (reference sequence). The CDR3 DNA reads as TGTGCCAGCAGCCAGGATGGCGGGGGTTACTACGAGCAGTACTTC. It is translated as CASSQDGGGYYEQYF.